What follows is one TCR beta chain and its context. The antigen remains undetermined. Each subset's genomic DNA was split evenly across several immunoSEQ plates. Using immunoSEQ multiplex PCR, the repertoire was profiled, and TCRdb retains in-frame clones only, with some absent. The sample consists of 2 million to 2.5 million clones, almost 96% of them appearing once. The data were taken from a study of shared clonotypes between healthy human individuals. Background on the study: CD4 naive cells filled three plates per donor, CD4 memory three, CD8 naive two and CD8 memory one.

The V gene end was trimmed by 4 bases and the J gene end by 5 bases; junction bases not matched to a gene: 8. Germline V gives CDR1 SGHRS, CDR2 YFSETQ. The CDR3 has 15 amino acids. The study's findings and limits: Represented diversity, genetic and exposure-history alike, was limited by few donors.

The rearrangement joins TRBV5-1 to TRBJ2-3; 9 nucleotides agree with TRBD2. The sequenced material came from naive CD4+ T cells sorted from blood. Subset here: CD45RA+ positively selected. The receptor was isolated from a man younger than 35 in good health. Here the CDR3 reads CASSPPSGIGDTQYF. The CDR3 nucleotides are TGCGCCAGCAGCCCACCTAGCGGGATTGGAGATACGCAGTATTTT. The full variable domain, its missing parts supplied by reference TRBV5-1 and TRBJ2-3, is KAGVTQTPRYLIKTRGQQVTLSCSPISGHRSVSWYQQTPGQGLQFLFEYFSETQRNKGNFPGRFSGRQFSNSRSEMNVSTLELGDSALYLCASSPPSGIGDTQYFGPGTRLTVL.